The 32 T cell receptor beta chains below all came from one sample that was sequenced in a study of cytomegalovirus exposure and HLA in healthy donors. PCR was performed using 60 Vbeta and 13 Jbeta primers. The protocol was immunoSEQ multiplex PCR, while the TCRdb copy is restricted to in-frame clones and leaves out a portion. The table has some 70,000 clones, 75% to 85% seen once; the top ten hold roughly 8%. The sequencing sample was made of PBMCs. These receptor sequences come from a man in his late teens or twenties in good health and CMV-seropositive.

This chain joins TRBV29-1 and TRBJ2-7; 7 bases match TRBD1. Trimming took 7 bases from V and 0 from J; bases not matched to a gene: 3. The CDR3 is made up of 12 amino acids. From germline, CDR1 is SQVTM and CDR2 ANQGSEA. The DNA of the CDR3 is TGCAGCGGGGGACAGAGCTCCTACGAGCAGTACTTC. It is translated as CSGGQSSYEQYF.

This clone was found a few times. CDR3 nucleotides: TGTGCCAGCAGGATCAGCGGGGGGGAGTACGAGCAGTACTTC. Protein product: CASRISGGEYEQYF. The V call is TRBV6-5, the J call TRBJ2-7; 10 nucleotides align to TRBD2. V lost 6 bases and J lost 4; bases outside the gene matches: 6. This CDR3 is built from 14 residues. Germline V gene sequence: CDR1 MNHEY, CDR2 SVGAGI.

This chain links TRBV4-2 with TRBJ1-5, with D tentatively TRBD1 (5 bases). V lost 5 bases to trimming and J lost 0 bases, with 14 bases between them. The CDR3 loop spans 16 amino acids. Germline CDR1 and CDR2: LGHNA and YNFKEQ. The CDR3 DNA reads TGTGCCAGCAGCTCTCTTCAGGGAAGTAGCAATCAGCCCCAGCATTTT. It encodes CASSSLQGSSNQPQHF.

The chain employs TRBV7-6 and TRBJ2-1, with 9 positions matching TRBD2. Germline V gives CDR1 SGHVS, CDR2 FNYEAQ. The CDR3 extends over 13 amino acids. Germline trimming cut 4 bases from V and 9 bases from J; bases unmatched to any gene: 4. The CDR3 coding sequence is TGTGCCAGCAGCTCCTCGACTAGCGGTGAGCAGTTCTTC. It translates to CASSSSTSGEQFF.

This chain links TRBV10-3 with TRBJ2-2, with D perhaps matching TRBD2 (6 bases). CDR1 ENHRY and CDR2 SYGVKD come from the germline V gene. V was cut by 11 bases and J by 4 bases, with 17 bases left in between. The CDR3 is 14 amino acids. The CDR3 protein is CACSLGGGTGELFF. For the CDR3, the DNA is TGTGCCTGCTCACTGGGGGGTGGCACCGGGGAGCTGTTTTTT.

This clone was counted a single time. The V call is TRBV9, the J call TRBJ1-5; D remains unclear. Trimming pared 9 bases from V and 12 bases from J, leaving 7 bases between. CDR1 SGDLS and CDR2 YYNGEE come from the germline V gene. The CDR3 has 8 residues. CDR3 loop: CANENQHF. CDR3 in DNA: TGTGCCAACGAGAACCAGCATTTT.

The chain couples TRBV19 to TRBJ1-5; D remains ambiguous. The CDR3 covers 13 residues. V lost 3 bases, J lost 4 bases, and 7 bases lay in between. Germline V gene lookup returns CDR1 LNHDA and CDR2 SQIVND (reference sequence). CDR3 DNA sequence: TGTGCCAGTAGTATCTCGGGAAATCAGCCCCAGCATTTT. It codes for CASSISGNQPQHF.

The chain combines TRBV7-6 with TRBJ2-7; weak D call: TRBD1 (6 bases). Germline V gene sequence: CDR1 SGHVS, CDR2 FNYEAQ. Trimming shortened V by 5 bases and J by 3 bases, and 17 bases separated the two germline ends. The length of the CDR3 is 15 residues. CDR3 sequence (DNA): TGTGCCAGCAGCCAAAGGACACAGGGAGACTACGAGCAGTACTTC. Amino acids: CASSQRTQGDYEQYF.

This clone has only a few counts. The chain joins TRBV5-6 to TRBJ1-2, with TRBD1 as a possible D gene (6 bases). The CDR3 is made up of 13 amino acids. Germline CDR1 is SGHDT and CDR2 is YYEEEE. Trimming pared 9 bases from V and 4 bases from J, leaving 16 bases between. This chain's CDR3 is CATSRDTVYGYTF. CDR3 bases: TGTGCCACCTCTAGGGACACCGTCTATGGCTACACCTTC. Full variable domain (rest looked up from reference TRBV5-6 and TRBJ1-2): DAGVTQSPTHLIKTRGQQVTLRCSPKSGHDTVSWYQQALGQGPQFIFQYYEEEERQRGNFPDRFSGHQFPNYSSELNVNALLLGDSALYLCATSRDTVYGYTFGSGTRLTVV.

The chain links TRBV7-8 to TRBJ2-7; D perhaps matches TRBD2 (6 bases). CDR3 size: 16 residues. Germline CDR1 SGHVS, CDR2 FQNEAQ. V lost 5 bases and J lost 6, with 23 bases in between. Here the CDR3 DNA reads TGTGCCAGCAGCCCCCCAGCGGGTGGGTCGGGTAGCGAGCAGTACTTC. Translating it yields CASSPPAGGSGSEQYF.

This sequence joins TRBV4-1 and TRBJ2-1; TRBD2 agrees at 7 bases. This CDR3 spans 16 amino acids. With 1 base clipped from V and 3 bases from J, the junction kept 6 bases outside the gene matches. Germline V gene sequence: CDR1 MGHRA, CDR2 YSYEKL. CDR3 region: CASSQVSSGDYNEQFF. The CDR3 coding sequence is TGCGCCAGCAGCCAAGTCTCAAGCGGGGACTACAATGAGCAGTTCTTC.

In its sample, this clone was seen a few times. The chain links TRBV7-2 to TRBJ1-1; no clear D gene. V was clipped by 3 bases and J by 3 bases, with 2 bases between them. Germline assignment: CDR1 SGHTA and CDR2 FQGNSA. The CDR3 consists of 11 residues. CDR3 in amino acids: CASSFDTEAFF. The CDR3, as DNA: TGTGCCAGCAGCTTCGACACTGAAGCTTTCTTT.

The J gene is TRBJ2-5, the V gene TRBV4-1; TRBD1 aligns across 12 bases. After removal of 0 bases from V and 4 bases from J, the junction contained 3 bases not matched to a gene. The CDR3 loop spans 16 amino acids. From germline, CDR1 is MGHRA and CDR2 YSYEKL. The CDR3 reads CASSQDGDRGRETQYF. The CDR3 DNA reads TGCGCCAGCAGCCAAGATGGGGACAGGGGGCGAGAGACCCAGTACTTC.

The chain combines TRBV11-2 with TRBJ1-4; tentatively, D is TRBD1 (5 bases). Trimming removed 6 bases at V and 4 bases at J, with 12 bases between. CDR3 length: 14 amino acids. Germline loops: CDR1 SGHAT, CDR2 FQNNGV. The CDR3 DNA follows: TGTGCCAGCAGGTTCAGGGAACTTAATGAAAAACTGTTTTTT. Its protein is CASRFRELNEKLFF.

The CDR3 DNA sequence: TGTGCCTGGAGTCCAGGGGTTGACTATGGCTACACCTTC. This encodes CAWSPGVDYGYTF. The chain links TRBV30 to TRBJ1-2, with TRBD1 as a possible D gene (6 bases). The V end was cut by 2 bases, the J end by 3 bases, with 10 bases between. The CDR3 is made up of 13 amino acids. Germline V CDR1 and CDR2: GTSNPN, SVGIG (reference sequence).

The chain carries TRBV30 and TRBJ1-1; D is unresolved. Germline lookup yields CDR1 GTSNPN and CDR2 SVGIG (reference sequence). There are 12 residues in the CDR3. Trimming pared 1 base from V and 5 bases from J, leaving 8 bases between. The CDR3 nucleotides read TGTGCCTGGAGTGGTCCGGGTACTGAAGCTTTCTTT. Protein product: CAWSGPGTEAFF.

This clone was seen only once. V and J are TRBV5-1 and TRBJ2-3, with TRBD2 as a possible D gene (6 bases). Trimming took 6 bases from V and 4 from J, leaving 12 bases between them. CDR3 length equals 13 residues. The germline gives CDR1 SGHRS, CDR2 YFSETQ. The CDR3 loop is CASKIAEADTQYF. CDR3 bases: TGCGCCAGCAAAATAGCGGAGGCAGATACGCAGTATTTT. The full variable domain, completed using reference TRBV5-1 and TRBJ2-3, is KAGVTQTPRYLIKTRGQQVTLSCSPISGHRSVSWYQQTPGQGLQFLFEYFSETQRNKGNFPGRFSGRQFSNSRSEMNVSTLELGDSALYLCASKIAEADTQYFGPGTRLTVL.

The CDR3 here is CASSLFTGTRPQHF. The CDR3, as DNA: TGTGCCAGCAGTTTATTTACAGGTACGAGGCCCCAGCATTTT. The rearrangement uses TRBV28 and TRBJ1-5; the D gene is possibly TRBD1 (5 bases). Per germline, CDR1 MDHEN and CDR2 SYDVKM. Trimming removed 1 base from V and 9 bases from J, with 13 bases in between. This CDR3 spans 14 amino acids.

The chain carries TRBV10-3 and TRBJ2-7, with 7 bases fitting TRBD1. The length of the CDR3 is 13 residues. V lost 10 bases, J lost 3 bases, and 9 bases stayed unmatched. Germline loops: CDR1 ENHRY, CDR2 SYGVKD. CDR3 protein: CATEDRDVYEQYF. In DNA, the CDR3 is TGTGCCACCGAAGACAGGGATGTCTACGAGCAGTACTTC.

The rearrangement uses TRBV30 and TRBJ2-2; 8 bases are a match to TRBD1. V lost 7 bases and J lost 5; bases outside the gene matches: 12. The germline CDR1 and CDR2 sequences are GTSNPN and SVGIG (reference sequence). CDR3 length: 15 residues. The CDR3 here is CALLRTGWQTGELFF. The CDR3 DNA sequence: TGTGCCTTGCTCCGGACAGGGTGGCAAACCGGGGAGCTGTTTTTT.

In nucleotides, the CDR3 is TGTGCCTGGAGTAAGGGACTAGATAACCATGAGCAGTTCTTC. Its translation: CAWSKGLDNHEQFF. The chain links TRBV30 to TRBJ2-1; 8 bases fit TRBD2. This CDR3 region has 14 residues. The junction had 8 bases not matched to a gene; V was cut back by 2 bases and J by 8 bases. CDR1 GTSNPN and CDR2 SVGIG come from the germline V gene (reference sequence).

The chain joins TRBV6-6 to TRBJ2-4; D unclear. The CDR3 spans 15 residues. V lost 5 bases, J lost 0 bases, and 11 bases lay in between. Germline V CDR1 and CDR2: MNHNY, SVGAGI (reference sequence). CDR3 loop: CASSRLDIAKNIQYF. In DNA form, the CDR3 reads TGTGCCAGCAGTCGGCTCGACATAGCCAAAAACATTCAGTACTTC.

The chain uses TRBV18 and TRBJ2-3, with 10 bases aligning to TRBD1. From germline, CDR1 is KGHSH and CDR2 LQKENI. The CDR3 extends over 15 amino acids. The V gene end was trimmed by 5 bases and the J gene end by 3 bases; junction bases not matched to a gene: 5. The CDR3 spells CASSLTGGETDTQYF. Here the CDR3 DNA reads TGTGCCAGCTCATTGACAGGGGGCGAGACAGATACGCAGTATTTT.

The V gene is TRBV19, the J gene TRBJ2-5, with D tentatively TRBD1 (6 bases). The CDR3 contains 14 residues. Trimming shortened V by 7 bases and J by 1 base, and 13 bases separated the two germline ends. The germline V gene encodes CDR1 LNHDA and CDR2 SQIVND (reference sequence). The CDR3 DNA sequence: TGTGCCAGTACCCCGGGACACTCCCAAGAGACCCAGTACTTC. Translation gives CASTPGHSQETQYF. The whole variable domain, filled in from reference TRBV19 and TRBJ2-5, reads DGGITQSPKYLFRKEGQNVTLSCEQNLNHDAMYWYRQDPGQGLRLIYYSQIVNDFQKGDIAEGYSVSREKKESFPLTVTSAQKNPTAFYLCASTPGHSQETQYFGPGTRLLVL.

The chain has TRBV13 and TRBJ2-1; possibly TRBD2 for D (7 bases). The CDR3 has 16 amino acids. CDR1 and CDR2 (germline): PRHDT, FYEKMQ (reference sequence). The V gene lost 0 bases and the J gene lost 2 bases, with 11 bases spanning the gap. DNA for the CDR3: TGTGCCAGCAGCTTAGGCGCGGGGGCCGCCTACAATGAGCAGTTCTTC. The encoded protein is CASSLGAGAAYNEQFF.

V usage is TRBV13 and J usage is TRBJ1-1, with 9 bases lining up with TRBD1. CDR3 length: 15 residues. J was trimmed by 5 bases and V by 4 bases; bases with no gene match: 8. From germline, CDR1 is PRHDT and CDR2 FYEKMQ (reference sequence). The CDR3 DNA reads TGTGCCAGCAGCTCTGGGGACAGGGAGAAAACTGAAGCTTTCTTT. It specifies CASSSGDREKTEAFF.

The chain has TRBV11-2 and TRBJ1-6, with D hard to call. CDR3 length: 14 amino acids. V was cut by 4 bases and J by 8 bases, with 12 bases left in between. Germline lookup yields CDR1 SGHAT and CDR2 FQNNGV. CDR3 loop: CASSYVGVDSPLHF. In nucleotides, the CDR3 is TGTGCCAGCAGCTACGTCGGAGTCGATTCACCCCTCCACTTT.

The table lists this clone with a count of one. CDR3 protein: CASRVGGELFF. CDR3 nucleotide sequence: TGTGCCAGCCGGGTGGGCGGGGAGCTGTTTTTT. The chain combines TRBV2 with TRBJ2-2; D gene ambiguous. CDR1 and CDR2 (germline): SNHLY, FYNNEI. The CDR3 is 11 amino acids. With 8 bases removed from V and 7 bases from J, the gap between germline ends came to 8 bases.

This sequence joins TRBV14 and TRBJ1-1; 7 nucleotides match TRBD1. The V gene end was trimmed by 4 bases and the J gene end by 3 bases; junction bases not matched to a gene: 2. CDR1 and CDR2 (germline): SGHDN, FVKESK. There are 13 residues in the CDR3. The CDR3 DNA reads TGTGCCAGCAGCCGACAGGGTGACACTGAAGCTTTCTTT. Its translation is CASSRQGDTEAFF.

This clone occurred a few times. The rearrangement joins TRBV5-1 to TRBJ2-3, with 10 nucleotides matching TRBD2. The CDR3 is made up of 16 amino acids. The V and J ends lost 0 bases and 3 bases, in that order; junction bases with no gene match: 4. Germline lookup yields CDR1 SGHRS and CDR2 YFSETQ. The CDR3 DNA reads as TGCGCCAGCAGCTTGGGCGCTAGCGGGGGAACAGATACGCAGTATTTT. Translated, it gives CASSLGASGGTDTQYF.

V and J are TRBV5-1 and TRBJ2-1; D remains unclear. Trimming took off 4 bases at V and 6 bases at J, with 14 bases between the two ends. The CDR3 extends over 14 amino acids. CDR1 and CDR2 (germline): SGHRS, YFSETQ. The CDR3: CASSQTESSNEQFF. Here the CDR3 DNA reads TGCGCCAGCAGCCAAACCGAAAGCTCCAATGAGCAGTTCTTC.

This chain uses TRBV19 with TRBJ2-7; weak D call: TRBD2 (6 bases). CDR1 is LNHDA, CDR2 SQIVND, per germline (reference sequence). CDR3 length: 13 residues. DNA for the CDR3: TGTGCGTCGGGGGTGCAAGTGGGCTACGAGCAGTACTTC. This encodes CASGVQVGYEQYF.